This is a list of T cell receptor beta chains from one sample in a study of blood T cell repertoires in COVID-19. Using immunoSEQ multiplex PCR, the repertoire was profiled, and TCRdb retains in-frame clones only, with some absent. The repertoire holds roughly 250,000 clones, with 87% as singletons. Material for sequencing was PBMCs or T cells enriched from blood (not recorded which). These receptors all come from a woman in her 30s with acute COVID-19. CDR3s include the opening cysteine and the closing phenylalanine or tryptophan. Fields, in order: J gene, V gene, D gene, clone size, CDR3 protein, CDR3 DNA. A D gene is named only where the DNA matches it firmly. Size is stated for part of the rows, as once, few or many counts, or as a class when the clone is expanded.

J gene: TRBJ1-1
V gene: TRBV5-8
D gene: TRBD1
clone size: .
CDR3 protein: CASSRTGDTEAFF
CDR3 DNA: TGTGCCAGCAGCCGTACAGGGGACACTGAAGCTTTCTTT

J gene: TRBJ2-3
V gene: TRBV27
D gene: .
clone size: .
CDR3 protein: CASSSPWDIHADTQYF
CDR3 DNA: TGTGCCAGCAGTTCCCCTTGGGACATTCACGCAGATACGCAGTATTTT

J gene: TRBJ2-2
V gene: TRBV10-1
D gene: TRBD1
clone size: .
CDR3 protein: CASSDTDRGEDGELFF
CDR3 DNA: TGCGCCAGCAGTGATACAGACAGGGGAGAGGACGGGGAGCTGTTTTTT

J gene: TRBJ2-4
V gene: TRBV11-2
D gene: .
clone size: .
CDR3 protein: CASRPWGERENIQYF
CDR3 DNA: TGTGCCAGCAGGCCGTGGGGGGAACGGGAAAACATTCAGTACTTC

J gene: TRBJ1-2
V gene: TRBV30
D gene: TRBD1
clone size: .
CDR3 protein: CAWSPGGVYGYTF
CDR3 DNA: TGTGCCTGGAGTCCAGGGGGCGTCTATGGCTACACCTTC

J gene: TRBJ1-2
V gene: TRBV9
D gene: TRBD1
clone size: .
CDR3 protein: CASSGVWTGNYGYTF
CDR3 DNA: TGTGCCAGCAGCGGAGTCTGGACAGGGAACTATGGCTACACCTTC

J gene: TRBJ2-5
V gene: TRBV5-1
D gene: TRBD2
clone size: .
CDR3 protein: CASSLSLAGEETQYF
CDR3 DNA: TGCGCCAGCAGCTTGTCCCTAGCGGGAGAGGAGACCCAGTACTTC

J gene: TRBJ2-5
V gene: TRBV19
D gene: TRBD1
clone size: .
CDR3 protein: CASRLGQGQETQYF
CDR3 DNA: TGTGCCAGTAGACTTGGACAGGGCCAGGAGACCCAGTACTTC

J gene: TRBJ2-4
V gene: TRBV19
D gene: TRBD1
clone size: once
CDR3 protein: CASSLGGEGIQYF
CDR3 DNA: TGTGCCAGTAGCCTAGGGGGCGAGGGCATTCAGTACTTC

J gene: TRBJ2-7
V gene: TRBV5-4
D gene: TRBD1
clone size: .
CDR3 protein: CASSYLTGQQYF
CDR3 DNA: TGTGCCAGCAGCTACCTGACAGGGCAGCAGTACTTC

J gene: TRBJ2-7
V gene: TRBV4-1
D gene: TRBD2
clone size: .
CDR3 protein: CASSQEPGGGRYEQYF
CDR3 DNA: TGCGCCAGCAGCCAAGAACCGGGAGGCGGGCGATACGAGCAGTACTTC

J gene: TRBJ1-6
V gene: TRBV5-6
D gene: .
clone size: .
CDR3 protein: CASSLIRTPSSPLHF
CDR3 DNA: TGTGCCAGCAGCTTGATTCGGACACCCAGTTCACCCCTCCACTTT

J gene: TRBJ1-1
V gene: TRBV5-1
D gene: .
clone size: once
CDR3 protein: CASSLGFLGTEAFF
CDR3 DNA: TGCGCCAGCAGCTTGGGTTTTCTAGGCACTGAAGCTTTCTTT

J gene: TRBJ1-5
V gene: TRBV19
D gene: TRBD1
clone size: .
CDR3 protein: CASSIDYTALGQEDQPQHF
CDR3 DNA: TGTGCCAGTAGTATAGATTACACCGCCTTGGGACAGGAGGATCAGCCCCAGCATTTT

J gene: TRBJ1-1
V gene: TRBV6-5
D gene: TRBD1
clone size: .
CDR3 protein: CASNRYRGGNTEAFF
CDR3 DNA: TGTGCCAGCAACCGCTACAGGGGTGGGAACACTGAAGCTTTCTTT

J gene: TRBJ2-3
V gene: TRBV5-8
D gene: TRBD2
clone size: .
CDR3 protein: CASSPTPTSGPTDTQYF
CDR3 DNA: TGTGCCAGCAGCCCTACCCCGACTAGCGGACCCACAGATACGCAGTATTTT

J gene: TRBJ1-5
V gene: TRBV4-1
D gene: .
clone size: few
CDR3 protein: CASSPDPGGNQPQHF
CDR3 DNA: TGCGCCAGCAGCCCAGACCCCGGGGGCAATCAGCCCCAGCATTTT

J gene: TRBJ1-6
V gene: TRBV5-8
D gene: .
clone size: many
CDR3 protein: CASRGTTNSPLHF
CDR3 DNA: TGTGCCAGCAGAGGGACTACCAATTCACCCCTCCACTTT

J gene: TRBJ1-1
V gene: TRBV7-2
D gene: TRBD1
clone size: .
CDR3 protein: CASSPSGQGLTEAFF
CDR3 DNA: TGTGCCAGCAGCCCGTCCGGACAGGGGTTAACTGAAGCTTTCTTT

J gene: TRBJ2-3
V gene: TRBV18
D gene: TRBD2
clone size: .
CDR3 protein: CASSPQLAGETDTQYF
CDR3 DNA: TGTGCCAGCTCACCACAACTAGCGGGGGAGACAGATACGCAGTATTTT

J gene: TRBJ1-2
V gene: TRBV10-3
D gene: .
clone size: .
CDR3 protein: CAISESEGAYGYTF
CDR3 DNA: TGTGCCATCAGTGAGTCGGAAGGGGCCTATGGCTACACCTTC

J gene: TRBJ2-2
V gene: TRBV27
D gene: TRBD2
clone size: .
CDR3 protein: CASSSLFFTGLAGPNTGELFF
CDR3 DNA: TGTGCCAGCAGTTCCCTCTTTTTCACCGGACTAGCGGGACCGAACACCGGGGAGCTGTTTTTT

J gene: TRBJ1-2
V gene: TRBV7-9
D gene: TRBD1
clone size: .
CDR3 protein: CASSRQGSAYGYTF
CDR3 DNA: TGTGCCAGCAGCCGACAGGGCTCAGCCTATGGCTACACCTTC

J gene: TRBJ1-5
V gene: TRBV7-5
D gene: .
clone size: .
CDR3 protein: CASTYRRGNQPQHF
CDR3 DNA: TGTGCCAGCACCTATCGTCGGGGCAATCAGCCCCAGCATTTT

J gene: TRBJ1-1
V gene: TRBV7-9
D gene: .
clone size: .
CDR3 protein: CASSTGGQLLMNTEAFF
CDR3 DNA: TGTGCCAGCAGCACAGGCGGTCAGCTTCTAATGAACACTGAAGCTTTCTTT